This entry features one T cell receptor (beta chain) sequence. Its target is unknown. This entry belongs to a study of shared clonotypes between healthy human individuals. On the study more broadly: Three plates were used per donor for CD4 naive, three for CD4 memory, two for CD8 naive and one for CD8 memory.

Assay: immunoSEQ multiplex PCR; the TCRdb copy retains only in-frame clones and omits some. Of millions of clones in the sample, under 95% were seen once. V dropped 3 bases and J dropped 2 bases, with 11 bases sitting between them. Germline CDR1 and CDR2: LNHDA and SQIVND (reference sequence). The CDR3 is 14 residues long. Terminally differentiated effector memory CD45RA+ cells were excluded by CCR7 positive selection of CD45RO-negative cells. The study, taken as a whole, reports: Estimated richness was generally greater in naive than memory subsets.

This sequence was found in a man between 18 and 29 years old in good health. Some clones in this sample may be carry-over from other donors' samples. This chain uses TRBV19 with TRBJ2-7; D remains unclear. The sequenced sample consisted of naive CD8+ T cells from PBMCs. CDR3 residues: CASSMATEAYEQYF. The CDR3 nucleotides are TGTGCCAGTAGTATGGCGACTGAGGCCTACGAGCAGTACTTC.